The present T cell receptor (beta chain) was sequenced within a study of T-cell memory formation after mild COVID-19. The study, taken as a whole, reports: A second wave expanding day 15 to 37 was CD4+-biased; contracting clones were balanced.

From germline, CDR1 is SGHNT and CDR2 YENEEA. The CDR3 totals 14 residues. Trimming cost V 1 base and J 5 bases; bases outside gene matches: 4. Constant-segment primers served in 5'RACE that generated TCR alpha and TCR beta cDNA libraries bearing sample barcodes and UMIs. TCRdb fed the 5' RACE reads into MiXCR, producing one record per CDR3 protein. The data hold around 500,000 distinct CDR3 sequences, with 18% observed a single time. Details on this clonotype: No antigen is known for it.

This TCR derives from an adult woman who had mild COVID-19 (a few samples of this study predate the infection). Cell type and time point are not known. The rearrangement uses TRBV11-3 and TRBJ2-7, with 8 positions matching TRBD1. Sequencing was performed on PBMCs or a T cell subset sorted from them (not recorded which). CDR3 bases: TGTGCCAGCAGCTTAGGGACAGGGAACGACGAGCAGTACTTC. It specifies CASSLGTGNDEQYF. The entire variable domain, with the rest obtained from reference TRBV11-3 and TRBJ2-7, is as follows: EAGVVQSPRYKIIEKKQPVAFWCNPISGHNTLYWYLQNLGQGPELLIRYENEEAVDDSQLPKDRFSAERLKGVDSTLKIQPAELGDSAVYLCASSLGTGNDEQYFGPGTRLTVT.